The next 19 T cell receptor beta chains were all read from a single sample in a study of blood T cell repertoires in COVID-19. Sequencing used immunoSEQ multiplex PCR; TCRdb keeps in-frame clones, though not all of them. The table includes 300,000 or so clones, around 87% detected once. Source material: peripheral blood. Source of these receptors: a woman in her 50s who had recovered from COVID-19.

The chain carries TRBV18 and TRBJ1-1; D remains unclear. The length of the CDR3 is 13 residues. V gave up 5 bases and J gave up 0 bases, with 7 bases separating them. The germline CDR1 and CDR2 sequences are KGHSH and LQKENI. The CDR3 bases are TGTGCCAGCTCAGAGATAATGAACACTGAAGCTTTCTTT. Residues: CASSEIMNTEAFF.

The J gene is TRBJ2-5, the V gene TRBV7-2; TRBD1 matches at 12 bases. Germline V gene data show CDR1 as SGHTA and CDR2 as FQGNSA. The CDR3 length is 18 residues. Trimming cost V 5 bases and J 4 bases; bases outside gene matches: 14. CDR3 nucleotide sequence: TGTGCCAGCAGCATAACCGGGACAGGGGGCGCGAGGGGAGAGACCCAGTACTTC. Its translation is CASSITGTGGARGETQYF.

The rearrangement uses TRBV6-5 and TRBJ1-1; D possibly corresponds to TRBD1 (5 bases). CDR3 length: 13 residues. From germline, CDR1 is MNHEY and CDR2 SVGAGI. The ends were cut back, 6 bases at V and 11 bases at J, with 19 bases in the middle. CDR3 loop: CASSRGDGRKAFF. CDR3 nucleotide sequence: TGTGCCAGCAGCCGCGGGGACGGTAGGAAGGCTTTCTTT.

The chain is built from TRBV9 and TRBJ2-3; D perhaps matches TRBD1 (5 bases). Trimming took off 1 base at V and 4 bases at J, with 7 bases between the two ends. This CDR3 contains 13 residues. Per the germline V gene, CDR1 is SGDLS and CDR2 is YYNGEE. The CDR3 DNA reads TGTGCCAGCAGCGTATCAGGGTCAGATACGCAGTATTTT. Protein sequence: CASSVSGSDTQYF.

The chain carries TRBV19 and TRBJ1-6; 8 bases match TRBD1. The CDR3 length is 14 residues. Per the germline V gene, CDR1 is LNHDA and CDR2 is SQIVND (reference sequence). V lost 4 bases, J lost 10 bases, and 6 bases stayed unmatched. The CDR3 is CASSTQGARSPLHF. The CDR3 DNA reads TGTGCCAGTAGTACGCAGGGGGCGAGATCACCCCTCCACTTT.

The chain joins TRBV4-3 to TRBJ1-1; D uncertain. CDR3 length: 13 amino acids. Per germline, CDR1 LGHNA and CDR2 YSLEER. V lost 1 base, J lost 11 bases, and 14 bases lay in between. The CDR3 DNA reads as TGCGCCAGCAGCCAAGGAGAGGGAGAGGTTGCTTTCTTT. Its protein product is CASSQGEGEVAFF.

This chain joins TRBV7-9 and TRBJ2-5, with D possibly matching TRBD1 (5 bases). The CDR3 is 14 residues long. V shed 2 bases and J shed 0 bases, with 7 bases lying between them. Germline lookup yields CDR1 SEHNR and CDR2 FQNEAQ (reference sequence). CDR3 region: CASSLPGHQETQYF. DNA for the CDR3: TGTGCCAGCAGCTTACCAGGGCACCAAGAGACCCAGTACTTC.

The chain links TRBV6-2 or TRBV6-3 to TRBJ1-5; TRBD1 matches 7 bases. The germline CDR1 and CDR2 sequences are MNHEY and SVGEGT. The V gene end was trimmed by 0 bases and the J gene end by 5 bases; junction bases not matched to a gene: 16. The CDR3 is 19 amino acids. The DNA for the CDR3 is TGTGCCAGCAGTTACTCGAGGCCAAGGGGGCGATTTATACATCAGCCCCAGCATTTT. Its protein is CASSYSRPRGRFIHQPQHF.

This clone was counted once. V is TRBV6-6 and J is TRBJ1-6; TRBD1 matches 10 bases. The CDR3 loop spans 16 amino acids. V lost 5 bases, J lost 9 bases, and 10 bases stayed unmatched. CDR1 and CDR2 from the germline V gene are MNHNY and SVGAGI (reference sequence). The DNA for the CDR3 is TGTGCCAGCAGTCGACTCGGGACAGGGGCAACTTCACCCCTCCACTTT. Translation gives CASSRLGTGATSPLHF.

This clone was picked up one time. The rearrangement links TRBV6-2 or TRBV6-3 to TRBJ1-1, with D perhaps TRBD1 (5 bases). V was clipped by 0 bases and J by 3 bases, with 17 bases between them. Germline CDR1 is MNHEY and CDR2 is SVGEGT. The CDR3 totals 17 residues. The CDR3 sequence: CASSYSPAEGGDTEAFF. The CDR3 DNA reads as TGTGCCAGCAGTTACTCCCCTGCGGAGGGAGGGGACACTGAAGCTTTCTTT.

J is TRBJ2-3 and V is TRBV24-1, with TRBD1 matching 10 bases. This CDR3 is 14 amino acids long. V lost 6 bases, J lost 4 bases, and 3 bases stayed unmatched. Germline V gene sequence: CDR1 KGHDR, CDR2 SFDVKD. The CDR3 is CATSTGTGADTQYF. The DNA for the CDR3 is TGTGCCACCAGTACCGGGACAGGGGCAGATACGCAGTATTTT.

The chain recombines TRBV4-3 with TRBJ1-2; D gene ambiguous. Germline assignment: CDR1 LGHNA and CDR2 YSLEER. The CDR3 consists of 17 residues. V lost 5 bases and J 7 bases, leaving 26 bases between the germline ends. CDR3 sequence reads: CASSATRDGGWRAGYTF. The CDR3 DNA reads TGCGCCAGCAGCGCTACAAGAGACGGCGGCTGGCGCGCTGGCTACACCTTC.

This chain connects TRBV2 to TRBJ1-3; D not resolved. The CDR3 runs to 13 residues. CDR1 and CDR2 from the germline V gene are SNHLY and FYNNEI. V was pared by 4 bases and J by 4 bases, with 8 bases between. The CDR3 reads CASSGESGNTIYF. DNA for the CDR3: TGTGCCAGCAGTGGAGAATCCGGAAACACCATATATTTT.

In its sample, this clone was seen once. This sequence joins TRBV5-4 and TRBJ2-2, with D possibly TRBD2 on 6 matching bases. This CDR3 is 17 amino acids long. V was pared by 0 bases and J by 6 bases, with 18 bases between. Germline V CDR1 and CDR2: SGHNT, YYREEE (reference sequence). For the CDR3, the DNA is TGTGCCAGCAGCTTGGCAGGTAGCGGATTTGCGGCCGGGGAGCTGTTTTTT. Protein: CASSLAGSGFAAGELFF.

The chain recombines TRBV11-3 with TRBJ2-2; no reliable D call. From germline, CDR1 is SGHNT and CDR2 YENEEA. V was cut by 0 bases and J by 3 bases, with 5 bases left in between. This CDR3 region has 14 residues. This chain's CDR3 is CASSLDPDTGELFF. CDR3 sequence (DNA): TGTGCCAGCAGCTTAGATCCGGACACCGGGGAGCTGTTTTTT.

The chain employs TRBV28 and TRBJ1-5; D may be TRBD1 (5 bases). CDR3 length equals 13 residues. V shed 4 bases and J shed 1 base, with 5 bases lying between them. Germline CDR1 and CDR2: MDHEN and SYDVKM. The CDR3 DNA reads as TGTGCCAGCAGTTCAGGGAGCAATCAGCCCCAGCATTTT. It yields the protein CASSSGSNQPQHF.

The J gene is TRBJ2-3, the V gene TRBV7-9; D ambiguous. Germline V gene data show CDR1 as SEHNR and CDR2 as FQNEAQ (reference sequence). The CDR3 has 15 amino acids. The V end was cut by 1 base, the J end by 3 bases, with 11 bases between. The CDR3 sequence: CASSLVQRGTDTQYF. In nucleotides, the CDR3 is TGTGCCAGCAGCTTAGTGCAGAGAGGTACAGATACGCAGTATTTT.

The chain has TRBV11-2 and TRBJ2-7; D possibly corresponds to TRBD1 (6 bases). Trimming stripped 1 base from V and 1 base from J, with 8 bases between. Germline V lookup: CDR1 SGHAT, CDR2 FQNNGV. This CDR3 has 14 amino acids. The CDR3 protein is CASSLGGTSYEQYF. For the CDR3, the DNA is TGTGCCAGCAGCTTAGGTGGGACATCCTACGAGCAGTACTTC.

The CDR3 reads CASSLYLGGAFF. The CDR3 region has the DNA TGTGCCAGCAGTTTATACCTCGGAGGGGCTTTCTTT. J is TRBJ1-1 and V is TRBV12-3 or TRBV12-4; the D is unclear. The CDR3 consists of 12 residues. V lost 2 bases and J lost 11, with 12 bases in between.